The 26 T cell receptor beta chains given below trace back to one sample, sequenced in a study of blood T cell repertoires in COVID-19. The data were produced by immunoSEQ multiplex PCR, yet TCRdb's version contains in-frame clones alone and is incomplete. The sample includes under 95,000 clones, more than 85% of them seen just once. The sample comprised peripheral blood. The receptors derive from a man aged 50 to 59 with COVID-19, enrolled during active disease.

The chain has TRBV10-3 and TRBJ1-5, with unresolved D. V was trimmed by 3 bases and J by 3 bases, leaving 12 bases between them. The length of the CDR3 is 15 residues. The germline V gene encodes CDR1 ENHRY and CDR2 SYGVKD. CDR3 DNA: TGTGCCATCAGTGACACGGCCGGGGACAATCAGCCCCAGCATTTT. Its protein product is CAISDTAGDNQPQHF.

The rearrangement links TRBV6-5 to TRBJ2-7, with D perhaps TRBD1 (6 bases). Germline values: CDR1 MNHEY, CDR2 SVGAGI. The ends were cut back, 5 bases at V and 3 bases at J, with 17 bases in the middle. This CDR3 contains 15 residues. CDR3 region: CASSQRGTGDYEQYF. CDR3 in DNA: TGTGCCAGCAGTCAGAGGGGGACCGGGGACTACGAGCAGTACTTC.

The chain links TRBV7-3 to TRBJ2-6, with D perhaps TRBD2 (5 bases). CDR1 is SGHTA and CDR2 is FQGTGA in the germline V gene. The CDR3 consists of 16 residues. V was pared by 2 bases and J by 1 base, with 9 bases between. As DNA, the CDR3 is TGTGCCAGCAGCTTAGACCCGGGATCTGGGGCCAACGTCCTGACTTTC. It translates to CASSLDPGSGANVLTF.

The V and J genes are TRBV28 and TRBJ2-3; 10 bases map to TRBD2. After removal of 6 bases from V and 1 base from J, the junction contained 4 bases not matched to a gene. The CDR3 runs 15 residues. CDR1 and CDR2 (germline): MDHEN, SYDVKM. CDR3 in amino acids: CASRSSGSGTDTQYF. The CDR3 DNA reads as TGTGCCAGCAGGTCTAGCGGGAGCGGCACAGATACGCAGTATTTT.

This chain connects TRBV27 to TRBJ1-4, with 11 bases identical to TRBD1. With 6 bases clipped from V and 7 bases from J, the junction kept 4 bases outside the gene matches. The length of the CDR3 is 14 residues. Germline V gene data show CDR1 as MNHEY and CDR2 as SMNVEV (reference sequence). The CDR3 nucleotides read TGTGCCAGCAGCACCGGGACAGGGGGTGAAAAACTGTTTTTT. Residues: CASSTGTGGEKLFF.

The chain has TRBV7-9 and TRBJ2-1, with TRBD1 identical over 7 bases. Per germline, CDR1 SEHNR and CDR2 FQNEAQ (reference sequence). There are 14 residues in the CDR3. Trimming took 8 bases from V and 3 from J; bases not matched to a gene: 7. The CDR3: CASSPTGFYNEQFF. In nucleotides, the CDR3 is TGTGCCAGCTCCCCGACAGGGTTCTACAATGAGCAGTTCTTC. The variable domain in full, with the rest retrieved from reference TRBV7-9 and TRBJ2-1, is DTGVSQNPRHKITKRGQNVTFRCDPISEHNRLYWYRQTLGQGPEFLTYFQNEAQLEKSRLLSDRFSAERPKGSFSTLEIQRTEQGDSAMYLCASSPTGFYNEQFFGPGTRLTVL.

The chain uses TRBV2 and TRBJ2-7; possibly TRBD1 for D (6 bases). The CDR3 is 16 residues long. Looked up from germline, CDR1 is SNHLY and CDR2 is FYNNEI. Trimming cost V 6 bases and J 2 bases, with 20 bases left between them. The CDR3 sequence is CASRITGSGAPYEQYF. The CDR3 DNA sequence: TGTGCCAGCAGGATTACAGGGAGCGGAGCCCCCTACGAGCAGTACTTC. Together with reference TRBV2 and TRBJ2-7, the CDR3 gives the full variable domain: EPEVTQTPSHQVTQMGQEVILRCVPISNHLYFYWYRQILGQKVEFLVSFYNNEISEKSEIFDDQFSVERPDGSNFTLKIRSTKLEDSAMYFCASRITGSGAPYEQYFGPGTRLTVT.

V and J are TRBV18 and TRBJ1-4, with 7 bases fitting TRBD1. Trimming at V came to 6 bases and at J to 7 bases, leaving 8 bases not matched to a gene. The germline V gene encodes CDR1 KGHSH and CDR2 LQKENI. This CDR3 comprises 14 residues. The CDR3 DNA is TGTGCCAGCTCCCTGACAGGGAAAGGTGAAAAACTGTTTTTT. Translated: CASSLTGKGEKLFF.

The chain has TRBV4-3 and TRBJ2-7; TRBD1 matches at 9 bases. Germline V gene lookup returns CDR1 LGHNA and CDR2 YSLEER. Unmatched junction bases numbered 4, after V lost 4 bases and J lost 3 bases. CDR3 size: 14 residues. The CDR3 loop is CASSRTTGGYEQYF. Here the CDR3 DNA reads TGCGCCAGCAGCCGAACGACAGGGGGCTACGAGCAGTACTTC.

The V and J genes are TRBV24-1 and TRBJ2-1, with 10 bases that match TRBD2. CDR1 and CDR2 from the germline V gene are KGHDR and SFDVKD. The CDR3 extends over 17 amino acids. Unmatched junction bases numbered 12, after V lost 3 bases and J lost 8 bases. CDR3 loop: CATSDVRASGSMDEQFF. The CDR3 DNA reads TGTGCCACCAGTGATGTCCGGGCTAGCGGGAGCATGGATGAGCAGTTCTTC.

Worth noting for this clone: A much larger clone lies a single base off, so this may be a read error. At the DNA level, this CDR3 is encoded by other sequences in the same sample as well. V and J are TRBV19 and TRBJ1-5, with 11 bases that match TRBD1. The CDR3 length is 14 residues. The V gene's germline CDR1 is LNHDA and CDR2 SQIVND (reference sequence). J gave up 4 bases and V 5 bases, and 1 base lay outside the gene matches. The DNA of the CDR3 is TGTGCCAGTAGTGGGACAGGGGGTAATCAGCCCCAGCATTTT. Its protein product is CASSGTGGNQPQHF.

This chain links TRBV6-6 with TRBJ1-5; D call uncertain. Trimming pared 6 bases from V and 3 bases from J, leaving 12 bases between. CDR3 size: 14 residues. Germline-derived CDR1 and CDR2 are MNHNY and SVGAGI (reference sequence). CDR3 bases: TGTGCCAGCAGCCAAGGACTGGTCAATCAGCCCCAGCATTTT. It translates to CASSQGLVNQPQHF.

This chain's CDR3 is CASRGGLAGRTDTQYF. The CDR3 DNA reads as TGCGCCAGCAGAGGGGGACTAGCGGGCCGCACAGATACGCAGTATTTT. The chain uses TRBV5-1 and TRBJ2-3, with TRBD2 matching over 12 bases. This CDR3 is 16 amino acids long. The V gene end was trimmed by 5 bases and the J gene end by 1 base; junction bases not matched to a gene: 5. Germline loops: CDR1 SGHRS, CDR2 YFSETQ.

The genes are TRBV19 and TRBJ2-3; 8 bases align to TRBD1. This CDR3 comprises 14 residues. V trimming: 9 bases; J trimming: 4 bases; junction bases outside the gene matches: 9. In germline, CDR1 is LNHDA, CDR2 SQIVND (reference sequence). The CDR3 reads CASSDRVGADTQYF. CDR3 sequence (DNA): TGTGCCAGCTCGGACAGGGTCGGGGCAGATACGCAGTATTTT.

This chain joins TRBV27 and TRBJ1-1, with a tentative D call TRBD1 (6 bases). Germline-derived CDR1 and CDR2 are MNHEY and SMNVEV (reference sequence). This CDR3 is 14 amino acids long. Trimming cost V 3 bases and J 5 bases, with 13 bases left between them. The CDR3 is CASSLAGALTEAFF. The CDR3 DNA sequence: TGTGCCAGCAGTTTGGCGGGGGCGCTGACTGAAGCTTTCTTT.

V is TRBV30 and J is TRBJ2-5; TRBD2 aligns across 8 bases. CDR3 length equals 12 residues. The V and J ends lost 6 bases and 4 bases, in that order; junction bases with no gene match: 4. The V gene's germline CDR1 is GTSNPN and CDR2 SVGIG (reference sequence). The CDR3 DNA is TGTGCCTGCCGGGGGGGCGCAGAGACCCAGTACTTC. It specifies CACRGGAETQYF.

The genes are TRBV5-1 and TRBJ2-3, with D unclear. CDR3 size: 13 residues. CDR1 is SGHRS, CDR2 YFSETQ, per germline. Trimming took off 1 base at V and 6 bases at J, with 9 bases between the two ends. The CDR3 nucleotides read TGCGCCAGCAGCTTGTTGGCCAGGGATACGCAGTATTTT. Residues: CASSLLARDTQYF.

This clone was seen just once. The J gene is TRBJ2-7, the V gene TRBV7-2; 9 nucleotides match TRBD2. The J segment lost 4 bases and the V segment lost 3 bases, leaving 1 base of the junction unmatched. Per the germline V gene, CDR1 is SGHTA and CDR2 is FQGNSA. The CDR3 spans 13 residues. The CDR3 region is CASSLTSGYEQYF. In nucleotides, the CDR3 is TGTGCCAGCAGCTTGACTAGCGGATACGAGCAGTACTTC.

This clone was seen a single time. The chain combines TRBV10-3 with TRBJ2-7; 8 bases map to TRBD1. Germline values: CDR1 ENHRY, CDR2 SYGVKD. CDR3 length equals 13 residues. Unmatched junction bases numbered 7, after V lost 7 bases and J lost 5 bases. In DNA, the CDR3 is TGTGCCATCACCGGACAGGGTCGCGACGAGCAGTACTTC. Residues: CAITGQGRDEQYF.

The chain combines TRBV11-2 with TRBJ2-7, with D possibly matching TRBD2 (6 bases). Trimming pared 4 bases from V and 7 bases from J, leaving 14 bases between. CDR1 and CDR2 (germline): SGHAT, FQNNGV. The length of the CDR3 is 13 residues. The CDR3 coding sequence is TGTGCCAGCAGCTCCGTGACTAGGGTGGAGCAGTACTTC. This translates into CASSSVTRVEQYF.

V is TRBV27 and J is TRBJ2-6; D gene unclear. Looked up from germline, CDR1 is MNHEY and CDR2 is SMNVEV (reference sequence). CDR3 size: 15 residues. With 2 bases removed from V and 0 bases from J, the gap between germline ends came to 5 bases. CDR3 in amino acids: CASSLSFSGANVLTF. The CDR3 nucleotides read TGTGCCAGCAGTTTAAGCTTCTCTGGGGCCAACGTCCTGACTTTC.

The chain combines TRBV14 with TRBJ2-1; 9 positions match TRBD1. Germline V gene data show CDR1 as SGHDN and CDR2 as FVKESK. This CDR3 has 15 residues. The V gene end was trimmed by 4 bases and the J gene end by 6 bases; junction bases not matched to a gene: 7. The CDR3 region is CASSRPGTGSNEQFF. For the CDR3, the DNA is TGTGCCAGCAGCCGGCCCGGGACAGGGTCCAATGAGCAGTTCTTC.

The chain uses TRBV5-6 and TRBJ2-1; TRBD2 aligns across 13 bases. Germline CDR1 and CDR2: SGHDT and YYEEEE. The CDR3 sequence is 16 residues long. Losses at the gene ends were 4 bases for V and 8 bases for J; bases not matched to a gene: 9. The CDR3 spells CASSTLAGGPVDEQFF. The CDR3 region has the DNA TGTGCCAGCAGCACACTAGCGGGAGGGCCAGTTGATGAGCAGTTCTTC. The full variable domain, with the rest looked up from reference TRBV5-6 and TRBJ2-1, is DAGVTQSPTHLIKTRGQQVTLRCSPKSGHDTVSWYQQALGQGPQFIFQYYEEEERQRGNFPDRFSGHQFPNYSSELNVNALLLGDSALYLCASSTLAGGPVDEQFFGPGTRLTVL.

This clone showed up just once. V usage is TRBV5-8 and J usage is TRBJ2-1; 9 positions agree with TRBD1. Looked up from germline, CDR1 is SGHTS and CDR2 is YDEGEE. Trimming took 0 bases from V and 3 from J; bases not matched to a gene: 1. This CDR3 has 15 residues. The CDR3 protein is CASSLEGQGYNEQFF. CDR3 nucleotide sequence: TGTGCCAGCAGCTTGGAGGGACAGGGCTACAATGAGCAGTTCTTC.

V and J are TRBV29-1 and TRBJ2-7; D call uncertain. The CDR3 is 11 amino acids. V was clipped by 4 bases and J by 3 bases, with 7 bases between them. Germline loops: CDR1 SQVTM, CDR2 ANQGSEA. CDR3 in DNA: TGCAGCGTTGTAGGCGGCTACGAGCAGTACTTC. It encodes CSVVGGYEQYF.

The chain has TRBV6-2 or TRBV6-3 and TRBJ2-7, with 10 positions matching TRBD2. The germline gives CDR1 MNHEY, CDR2 SVGEGT. V shed 2 bases, J shed 4 bases, and the junction held 8 bases outside the gene matches. The CDR3 sequence is 16 residues long. DNA for the CDR3: TGTGCCAGCAGTTACCGAACTAGCGGGACCCTATACGAGCAGTACTTC. It is translated as CASSYRTSGTLYEQYF.